The clone carrying this T cell receptor beta chain occurred once. The data stem from a study of blood T cell repertoires in COVID-19. Looking at the study overall: Sources were T cells, B-cell-depleted T cells, or PBMCs; the material itself was cDNA or gDNA.

V lost 4 bases, J lost 2 bases, and 9 bases lay in between. The CDR3 length is 15 residues. Germline assignment: CDR1 MDHEN and CDR2 SYDVKM. Using immunoSEQ multiplex PCR, the repertoire was profiled, and TCRdb retains in-frame clones only, with some absent. In the table there are a few hundred thousand clones, 85% of which are singletons. The chain combines TRBV28 with TRBJ1-6; no reliable D call. Sequencing input: peripheral blood. The TCR comes from a woman aged 18-29 years with acute or convalescent COVID-19. This CDR3 reads CASSSPRAYNSPLHF. The DNA for the CDR3 is TGTGCCAGCAGTTCACCCCGGGCCTATAATTCACCCCTCCACTTT.